A single sample gave rise to the 30 T cell receptor beta chains below, sequenced in a study of blood T cell repertoires in COVID-19 (dated by TCRdb to 2018 to 2021). The library was obtained by the immunoSEQ multiplex PCR assay. TCRdb obtained this table from immuneACCESS and retained in-frame rearrangements with V and J assigned. These tables miss some clones; where compared with another copy, unresolved V genes account for less than half of the shortfall, and the remainder is unexplained. Recorded for this sample are about 16,000 clones; more than 75% of them occurred a single time. 17% of the sample belongs to the ten largest clones. The sequenced sample consisted of peripheral blood. Source of these receptors: a human donor in a cohort sampled during active COVID-19.

The DNA of the CDR3 is TGTGCCAGTAAACCGGGACAGTGGAACACTGAAGCTTTCTTT. Its protein is CASKPGQWNTEAFF. The chain combines TRBV19 with TRBJ1-1, with 7 bases matching TRBD1. The CDR3 sequence is 14 residues long. The V gene end was trimmed by 7 bases and the J gene end by 1 base; junction bases not matched to a gene: 6. From germline, CDR1 is LNHDA and CDR2 SQIVND (reference sequence).

The CDR3 DNA is TGTGCCAGCAGCTTAGCTGGACAGGGAACCTATGGCTACACCTTC. Its protein is CASSLAGQGTYGYTF. This chain joins TRBV7-2 and TRBJ1-2, with 8 bases lining up with TRBD1. V was clipped by 0 bases and J by 4 bases; unmatched bases: 4. Germline V lookup: CDR1 SGHTA, CDR2 FQGNSA. The CDR3 loop spans 15 amino acids.

This clone was counted between two and nine times. V gene TRBV6-5 combines with J gene TRBJ2-5; perhaps TRBD1 as D (5 bases). The germline gives CDR1 MNHEY, CDR2 SVGAGI. Trimming pared 8 bases from V and 0 bases from J, leaving 16 bases between. CDR3 length: 15 residues. CDR3 region: CASGRQPTYQETQYF. The CDR3 DNA reads TGTGCCAGCGGAAGACAGCCTACCTACCAAGAGACCCAGTACTTC.

V gene TRBV18 combines with J gene TRBJ2-7; a weak D match, TRBD1 (6 bases). Trimming left V 5 bases short and J 3 bases short, with 26 bases between. Per germline, CDR1 KGHSH and CDR2 LQKENI. The CDR3 is made up of 18 amino acids. CDR3 amino acids: CASSSQGSSTFTNYEQYF. The CDR3 DNA is TGTGCCAGCTCATCCCAGGGGTCTTCCACCTTTACCAACTACGAGCAGTACTTC.

The gene calls are TRBV9 and TRBJ2-3; 8 positions match TRBD1. From germline, CDR1 is SGDLS and CDR2 YYNGEE. This CDR3 has 16 residues. J lost 6 bases, V lost 3 bases, and 12 bases had no gene match. The CDR3 DNA is TGTGCCAGCAGCGCCATCGGACAGGGTCATGGGGATACGCAGTATTTT. It yields the protein CASSAIGQGHGDTQYF.

The chain recombines TRBV4-1 with TRBJ1-6, with 9 bases aligning to TRBD1. The CDR3 is 14 amino acids. V dropped 8 bases and J dropped 8; count of bases not matched to a gene: 7. Germline values: CDR1 MGHRA, CDR2 YSYEKL. CDR3 bases: TGCGCCAGCGGGTGGACAGGGGTCTATTCACCCCTCCACTTT. It codes for CASGWTGVYSPLHF.

The V and J genes are TRBV21-1 and TRBJ1-2; TRBD1, the table's D call, lacks a check against the DNA. TRBV21-1 is recorded as a pseudogene. This CDR3 has 14 amino acids. The CDR3 nucleotides read TGTGCCAGCAGCACTTTTGGACAGGGCTGTGGCTACACCTTC. Encoded protein: CASSTFGQGCGYTF.

This sequence joins TRBV6-5 and TRBJ2-1, with 8 bases lining up with TRBD2. CDR1 and CDR2 (germline): MNHEY, SVGAGI. The CDR3 contains 14 residues. J was trimmed by 6 bases and V by 1 base; bases with no gene match: 2. The CDR3 DNA reads TGTGCCAGCAGTTACTGGAGCGGGGGCAATGAGCAGTTCTTC. Its translation is CASSYWSGGNEQFF.

This chain uses TRBV5-1 with TRBJ1-4; 11 nucleotides match TRBD1. This CDR3 has 15 amino acids. Trimming cost V 5 bases and J 6 bases; bases outside gene matches: 6. CDR1 and CDR2 (germline): SGHRS, YFSETQ. The CDR3: CASRRTGGWDEKLFF. In DNA, the CDR3 is TGCGCCAGCAGGCGGACAGGGGGCTGGGATGAAAAACTGTTTTTT. The full variable domain, completed using reference TRBV5-1 and TRBJ1-4, is KAGVTQTPRYLIKTRGQQVTLSCSPISGHRSVSWYQQTPGQGLQFLFEYFSETQRNKGNFPGRFSGRQFSNSRSEMNVSTLELGDSALYLCASRRTGGWDEKLFFGSGTQLSVL.

V is TRBV12-5 and J is TRBJ2-5, with 9 bases identical to TRBD2. This CDR3 has 17 residues. The ends lost 0 bases at V and 4 bases at J; junction bases unmatched: 9. The germline V gene encodes CDR1 LGHNT and CDR2 FRNRAP. The CDR3 loop reads CASGLVITSGRRETQYF. The CDR3 DNA sequence: TGTGCTAGTGGTTTGGTAATAACTAGCGGGCGGAGAGAGACCCAGTACTTC. Based on the CDR3 plus reference TRBV12-5 and TRBJ2-5, the full variable domain is DARVTQTPRHKVTEMGQEVTMRCQPILGHNTVFWYRQTMMQGLELLAYFRNRAPLDDSGMPKDRFSAEMPDATLATLKIQPSEPRDSAVYFCASGLVITSGRRETQYFGPGTRLLVL.

The chain combines TRBV9 with TRBJ2-7; D is undetermined. CDR1 and CDR2 from the germline V gene are SGDLS and YYNGEE. V was trimmed by 0 bases and J by 5 bases, leaving 9 bases between them. The CDR3 is made up of 13 amino acids. The CDR3 reads CASSVDPNHEQYF. CDR3 sequence (DNA): TGTGCCAGCAGCGTAGACCCTAACCACGAGCAGTACTTC.

The chain combines TRBV30 with TRBJ2-2; D is unresolved. This CDR3 region has 14 residues. V lost 0 bases and J 7 bases, leaving 12 bases between the germline ends. Looked up from germline, CDR1 is GTSNPN and CDR2 is SVGIG (reference sequence). The CDR3 sequence is CAWSVRFRSGELFF. The DNA for the CDR3 is TGTGCCTGGAGTGTAAGGTTTCGGAGCGGGGAGCTGTTTTTT.

The chain has TRBV2 and TRBJ2-1; 7 bases agree with TRBD1. Per germline, CDR1 SNHLY and CDR2 FYNNEI. The CDR3 contains 13 residues. V lost 1 base to trimming and J lost 14 bases; unmatched junction nucleotides: 8. The CDR3 sequence: CASSEVRQGAKFF. CDR3 coding DNA: TGTGCCAGCAGTGAAGTACGACAGGGAGCGAAGTTCTTC. Full variable domain (outside the CDR3, taken from reference TRBV2 and TRBJ2-1): EPEVTQTPSHQVTQMGQEVILRCVPISNHLYFYWYRQILGQKVEFLVSFYNNEISEKSEIFDDQFSVERPDGSNFTLKIRSTKLEDSAMYFCASSEVRQGAKFFGPGTRLTVL.

Concerning this clone itself: A junction end diverges from the germline sequence, so it may reflect a read error. The chain combines TRBV7-7 with TRBJ2-1; D is ambiguous. Germline CDR1 is SSHAT and CDR2 is FNYEAQ (reference sequence). The CDR3 is 13 amino acids. The CDR3 region is CASSLTPENEQFF. As DNA, the CDR3 is TGTGCTAGCAGCTTAACCCCGGAGAATGAGCAGTTCTTC.

The chain carries TRBV10-3 and TRBJ2-1, with D unclear. Per the germline V gene, CDR1 is ENHRY and CDR2 is SYGVKD. Trimming cost V 6 bases and J 0 bases, with 12 bases left between them. The CDR3 consists of 15 residues. CDR3 DNA sequence: TGTGCCATCAGGGAGATTACCAGCTCCTACAATGAGCAGTTCTTC. This translates into CAIREITSSYNEQFF.

V is TRBV2 and J is TRBJ1-4, with D unresolved. V was shortened by 4 bases and J by 7 bases, with 7 bases between the two germline ends. Germline CDR1 reads SNHLY; CDR2 reads FYNNEI. The CDR3 contains 12 residues. Here the CDR3 reads CASSASGEKLFF. The CDR3 DNA follows: TGTGCCAGCAGTGCAAGCGGTGAAAAACTGTTTTTT.

CDR3 DNA sequence: TGTGCCAGCAGCTCCGTAGCGCACGAGCAGTTCTTC. Its protein is CASSSVAHEQFF. V usage is TRBV13 and J usage is TRBJ2-1, with D perhaps matching TRBD2 (5 bases). This CDR3 region has 12 residues. Germline V CDR1 and CDR2: PRHDT, FYEKMQ (reference sequence). V shed 4 bases and J shed 10 bases, with 11 bases lying between them.

The CDR3 DNA sequence: TGTGCCAGTAGTATATCCAGGGATAGCAATCAGCCCCAGCATTTT. Its translation: CASSISRDSNQPQHF. This chain joins TRBV19 and TRBJ1-5, with TRBD1 as a possible D gene (5 bases). V was cut by 2 bases and J by 0 bases, with 8 bases left in between. CDR3 size: 15 residues. In germline, CDR1 is LNHDA, CDR2 SQIVND (reference sequence).

The chain employs TRBV9 and TRBJ1-2, with D unclear. The length of the CDR3 is 15 residues. Trimming stripped 0 bases from V and 4 bases from J, with 13 bases between. From germline, CDR1 is SGDLS and CDR2 YYNGEE. CDR3 amino acids: CASSVVGFLGYGYTF. As DNA, the CDR3 is TGTGCCAGCAGCGTAGTGGGCTTTTTAGGCTATGGCTACACCTTC.

The gene calls are TRBV4-3 and TRBJ2-1; possibly TRBD1 for D (5 bases). V was shortened by 0 bases and J by 1 base, with 10 bases between the two germline ends. Germline CDR1 is LGHNA and CDR2 is YSLEER. The CDR3 sequence is 16 residues long. CDR3 in amino acids: CASSQDGQGSYNEQFF. The CDR3 coding sequence is TGCGCCAGCAGCCAAGATGGCCAGGGATCCTACAATGAGCAGTTCTTC.

This chain links TRBV27 with TRBJ2-7, with unresolved D. The CDR3 contains 13 residues. Germline loops: CDR1 MNHEY, CDR2 SMNVEV (reference sequence). Trimming removed 6 bases at V and 3 bases at J, with 12 bases between. The CDR3 is CASSFDSSYEQYF. The CDR3 DNA reads TGTGCCAGCAGCTTCGATAGCAGCTACGAGCAGTACTTC.

This chain joins TRBV19 and TRBJ1-5; D is unresolved. This CDR3 has 13 residues. The V end was cut by 7 bases, the J end by 5 bases, with 12 bases between. Germline V CDR1 and CDR2: LNHDA, SQIVND (reference sequence). The CDR3 DNA reads TGTGCCAGTACTCTCATGAGGGATCAGCCCCAGCATTTT. Its protein product is CASTLMRDQPQHF.

This chain uses TRBV9 with TRBJ1-2; TRBD1 matches 9 bases. CDR3 size: 12 residues. The V segment lost 7 bases and the J segment 4 bases; nucleotides outside the gene matches: 2. CDR1 and CDR2 from the germline V gene are SGDLS and YYNGEE. CDR3 DNA sequence: TGTGCCAGCCGGGACAGGGCCTATGGCTACACCTTC. It encodes CASRDRAYGYTF.

This clone came up once. This rearrangement joins TRBV10-3 to TRBJ2-2; no definite D call. The V gene lost 2 bases and the J gene lost 5 bases, with 6 bases spanning the gap. Germline values: CDR1 ENHRY, CDR2 SYGVKD. The CDR3 sequence is 13 residues long. This CDR3 reads CAISELLTGELFF. Written as DNA, the CDR3 is TGTGCCATCAGTGAGCTCCTGACCGGGGAGCTGTTTTTT.

This chain links TRBV5-1 with TRBJ2-1, with D maybe TRBD2 (5 bases). In germline, CDR1 is SGHRS, CDR2 YFSETQ. CDR3 length: 14 residues. V lost 0 bases to trimming and J lost 4 bases, with 8 bases between them. CDR3 DNA: TGCGCCAGCAGCTTGGGATCGGGATACAATGAGCAGTTCTTC. This encodes CASSLGSGYNEQFF.

The chain has TRBV6-6 and TRBJ2-3; D remains unclear. The length of the CDR3 is 12 residues. V lost 4 bases and J 2 bases, leaving 4 bases between the germline ends. Germline CDR1 MNHNY, CDR2 SVGAGI (reference sequence). CDR3 in DNA: TGTGCCAGCAGTTCCTACACAGATACGCAGTATTTT. This gives the protein CASSSYTDTQYF.

This rearrangement joins TRBV4-2 to TRBJ2-7; 12 positions agree with TRBD2. CDR1 LGHNA and CDR2 YNFKEQ come from the germline V gene. The CDR3 consists of 17 residues. V lost 0 bases to trimming and J lost 4 bases; unmatched junction nucleotides: 7. In nucleotides, the CDR3 is TGTGCCAGCAGCCAAGAATGGGCCGGGACTAGCGGGTACGAGCAGTACTTC. Its protein product is CASSQEWAGTSGYEQYF.

The V and J genes are TRBV27 and TRBJ2-4; D call uncertain. CDR1 is MNHEY and CDR2 is SMNVEV in the germline V gene (reference sequence). V was trimmed by 3 bases and J by 0 bases, leaving 18 bases between them. The CDR3 covers 18 residues. This CDR3 is CASSLSGTTPLAKNIQYF. In DNA, the CDR3 is TGTGCCAGCAGTTTGTCAGGAACAACCCCACTAGCCAAAAACATTCAGTACTTC.

The chain employs TRBV19 and TRBJ1-6, with a possible D match to TRBD1 (6 bases). The V and J ends lost 5 bases and 8 bases respectively, with 13 bases between them. This CDR3 spans 14 amino acids. Per germline, CDR1 LNHDA and CDR2 SQIVND (reference sequence). DNA for the CDR3: TGTGCCAGTAGTTTGGGGGCGCGTGATTCACCCCTCCACTTT. It codes for CASSLGARDSPLHF.

The chain is built from TRBV6-6 and TRBJ2-2, with TRBD2 identical over 10 bases. The CDR3 loop spans 16 amino acids. V trimming: 6 bases; J trimming: 1 base; junction bases outside the gene matches: 5. CDR1 and CDR2 (germline): MNHNY, SVGAGI (reference sequence). CDR3 nucleotides: TGTGCCAGCAGCCCGGGACTAGCGCTGAACACCGGGGAGCTGTTTTTT. Encoded protein: CASSPGLALNTGELFF.